These 21 T cell receptor beta chains were all obtained from the same sample, sequenced in a study of blood T cell repertoires in COVID-19. Profiling relied on immunoSEQ multiplex PCR, and the TCRdb table lists in-frame clones only, not all of them. The table shows about 160,000 clones, with around 85% occurring only once. Sequenced: peripheral blood. Source of these receptors: a man at least 80 years old with COVID-19, enrolled during active disease.

This clone has a handful of counts. Different DNA sequences within this sample yield the same CDR3. V usage is TRBV18 and J usage is TRBJ1-5, with a tentative D call TRBD1 (6 bases). Germline CDR1 and CDR2: KGHSH and LQKENI. There are 13 residues in the CDR3. Trimming removed 2 bases at V and 4 bases at J, with 6 bases between. The CDR3 sequence: CASSPDRNQPQHF. Written as DNA, the CDR3 is TGTGCCAGCTCACCAGACAGGAATCAGCCCCAGCATTTT.

The V and J genes are TRBV11-2 and TRBJ1-2; D is uncertain. Trimming removed 3 bases at V and 7 bases at J, with 12 bases between. Germline V gene lookup returns CDR1 SGHAT and CDR2 FQNNGV. CDR3 size: 13 residues. The CDR3 nucleotides are TGTGCCAGCAGCTTGGCGGTTCGTAGTGGCTACACCTTC. Protein: CASSLAVRSGYTF.

The chain carries TRBV6-6 and TRBJ2-2, with D perhaps matching TRBD1 (6 bases). Germline lookup yields CDR1 MNHNY and CDR2 SVGAGI (reference sequence). There are 13 residues in the CDR3. Trimming cost V 5 bases and J 5 bases, with 9 bases left between them. As DNA, the CDR3 is TGTGCCAGCAGTAACAGGGTAACCGGGGAGCTGTTTTTT. This encodes CASSNRVTGELFF.

The chain combines TRBV21-1 with TRBJ1-3. TRBV21-1 is labeled a pseudogene. The CDR3 length is 12 residues. DNA for the CDR3: TGTGCCAGCAAGGGGAGGGGAAACACCATATATTTT. Translation gives CASKGRGNTIYF.

This sequence joins TRBV2 and TRBJ1-4; 7 bases match TRBD1. Germline assignment: CDR1 SNHLY and CDR2 FYNNEI. V shed 6 bases and J 8 bases; nucleotides not matched to a gene: 9. The CDR3 runs to 14 residues. CDR3: CASSNARGREKLFF. In DNA form, the CDR3 reads TGTGCCAGCAGCAATGCCAGGGGGAGAGAAAAACTGTTTTTT.

J is TRBJ2-5 and V is TRBV7-2; 7 positions match TRBD2. J was trimmed by 3 bases and V by 9 bases; bases with no gene match: 13. Germline-derived CDR1 and CDR2 are SGHTA and FQGNSA. This CDR3 is 15 amino acids long. The DNA for the CDR3 is TGTGCCAGTGGTTCGGGGGGAGGGTTCGAAGAGACCCAGTACTTC. Translated, it gives CASGSGGGFEETQYF.

The chain is built from TRBV3-1 (or the pseudogene TRBV3-2) and TRBJ2-5, with TRBD2 matching over 8 bases. Germline-derived CDR1 and CDR2 are LGHDT and YNNKEL (reference sequence). V gave up 0 bases and J gave up 5 bases; unmatched junction bases: 14. The CDR3 length is 18 residues. The CDR3 region has the DNA TGTGCCAGCAGCCAAGAAAGCAGGGTAGCGGGGTGGGGGGAGACCCAGTACTTC. Protein product: CASSQESRVAGWGETQYF.

This clone was found a few times. This chain uses TRBV7-9 with TRBJ1-1; tentative D call: TRBD1 (5 bases). V dropped 5 bases and J dropped 3 bases, with 10 bases sitting between them. CDR1 and CDR2 from the germline V gene are SEHNR and FQNEAQ (reference sequence). The CDR3 runs to 13 residues. This chain's CDR3 is CASSDGGDTEAFF. Here the CDR3 DNA reads TGTGCCAGCAGCGATGGGGGGGACACTGAAGCTTTCTTT.

This clone appeared a few times. The chain couples TRBV7-2 to TRBJ1-5; no firm D call. The ends were cut back, 4 bases at V and 7 bases at J, with 8 bases in the middle. The germline V gene encodes CDR1 SGHTA and CDR2 FQGNSA. The CDR3 is 12 residues long. The CDR3 protein is CASSSQLQPQHF. The CDR3 region has the DNA TGTGCCAGCAGCTCACAGTTGCAGCCCCAGCATTTT.

This clone was seen a single time. The rearrangement joins TRBV5-1 to TRBJ1-1; 7 bases are a match to TRBD1. V shed 3 bases, J shed 2 bases, and the junction held 4 bases outside the gene matches. The germline gives CDR1 SGHRS, CDR2 YFSETQ. This CDR3 contains 14 residues. The CDR3 reads CASSSGGGNTEAFF. As DNA, the CDR3 is TGCGCCAGCAGCTCAGGGGGAGGAAACACTGAAGCTTTCTTT.

V usage is TRBV19 and J usage is TRBJ2-5; 9 bases line up with TRBD2. V was clipped by 5 bases and J by 5 bases; unmatched bases: 6. There are 14 residues in the CDR3. Germline V gene sequence: CDR1 LNHDA, CDR2 SQIVND (reference sequence). The CDR3 loop is CASSLLAGLETQYF. The DNA of the CDR3 is TGTGCCAGTAGTCTGCTAGCGGGGTTGGAGACCCAGTACTTC.

This clone turned up a few times. V and J are TRBV5-1 and TRBJ1-3; perhaps TRBD1 as D (6 bases). Germline V CDR1 and CDR2: SGHRS, YFSETQ. There are 15 residues in the CDR3. The V end lost 4 bases, the J end lost 2 bases, and 13 bases lay between the germline ends. CDR3 bases: TGCGCCAGCAGCCGAATGGACAGTCCTGGAAACACCATATATTTT. Its translation: CASSRMDSPGNTIYF.

This chain uses TRBV29-1 with TRBJ1-1; D perhaps matches TRBD1 (6 bases). Germline CDR1 reads SQVTM; CDR2 reads ANQGSEA. Trimming removed 5 bases at V and 1 base at J, with 20 bases between. This CDR3 spans 16 amino acids. The CDR3 coding sequence is TGCAGCGTTCCGCGGGGGGCCCCCTCTCGGAACACTGAAGCTTTCTTT. Protein sequence: CSVPRGAPSRNTEAFF.

The rearrangement joins TRBV5-6 to TRBJ2-3; TRBD1 agrees at 8 bases. Germline V CDR1 and CDR2: SGHDT, YYEEEE. The CDR3 contains 15 residues. The J segment lost 6 bases and the V segment lost 0 bases, leaving 6 bases of the junction unmatched. DNA of the CDR3: TGTGCCAGCAGCTTGGGACAGGGGAATGTGGATACGCAGTATTTT. This codes for CASSLGQGNVDTQYF.

This chain uses TRBV7-2 with TRBJ1-1; D is undetermined. Between the trimmed V and J ends, which lost 0 bases and 0 bases, there was a span of 8 bases. The CDR3 runs 15 residues. CDR1 and CDR2 (germline): SGHTA, FQGNSA. CDR3 coding DNA: TGTGCCAGCAGCTTAGCGGTACACCTGAACACTGAAGCTTTCTTT. Translating it yields CASSLAVHLNTEAFF.

V usage is TRBV7-2 and J usage is TRBJ2-1; 9 bases line up with TRBD1. CDR1 is SGHTA and CDR2 is FQGNSA in the germline V gene. This CDR3 is built from 15 residues. V trimming: 5 bases; J trimming: 7 bases; junction bases outside the gene matches: 9. The CDR3 is CASSLDRGVSNEQFF. The CDR3 DNA reads as TGTGCCAGCAGCCTAGACAGGGGGGTATCAAATGAGCAGTTCTTC. Looking up the rest from reference TRBV7-2 and TRBJ2-1 gives the full variable domain: GAGVSQSPSNKVTEKGKDVELRCDPISGHTALYWYRQSLGQGLEFLIYFQGNSAPDKSGLPSDRFSAERTGGSVSTLTIQRTQQEDSAVYLCASSLDRGVSNEQFFGPGTRLTVL.

The chain uses TRBV7-9 and TRBJ2-7, with a weak D call TRBD2 (6 bases). In germline, CDR1 is SEHNR, CDR2 FQNEAQ (reference sequence). The length of the CDR3 is 15 residues. V lost 5 bases, J lost 0 bases, and 14 bases lay in between. The CDR3 DNA follows: TGTGCCAGCAGCCAAACGTACGGGGGCTCCTACGAGCAGTACTTC. This codes for CASSQTYGGSYEQYF.

This clone was detected once. This rearrangement joins TRBV7-8 to TRBJ1-2; D perhaps matches TRBD1 (6 bases). V was clipped by 1 base and J by 8 bases, with 26 bases between them. Per germline, CDR1 SGHVS and CDR2 FQNEAQ. The CDR3 is 18 amino acids. The CDR3 sequence is CASSLGPDRNPSRSGYTF. As DNA, the CDR3 is TGTGCCAGCAGCTTAGGTCCCGACAGGAACCCATCGCGAAGCGGCTACACCTTC. The complete variable domain, with remaining parts taken from reference TRBV7-8 and TRBJ1-2, reads GAGVSQSPRYKVAKRGQDVALRCDPISGHVSLFWYQQALGQGPEFLTYFQNEAQLDKSGLPSDRFFAERPEGSVSTLKIQRTQQEDSAVYLCASSLGPDRNPSRSGYTFGSGTRLTVV.

The chain couples TRBV6-5 to TRBJ2-2, with a possible D match to TRBD2 (6 bases). V lost 7 bases and J 5 bases, leaving 17 bases between the germline ends. This CDR3 region has 15 residues. Germline assignment: CDR1 MNHEY and CDR2 SVGAGI. The chain's CDR3 is CASTSVGLTTGELFF. CDR3 DNA sequence: TGTGCCAGCACCTCGGTGGGACTTACAACCGGGGAGCTGTTTTTT.

This clone occurred a few times. The J gene is TRBJ1-2, the V gene TRBV11-2, with D possibly being TRBD1 (5 bases). Trimming removed 1 base at V and 3 bases at J, with 12 bases between. Germline V CDR1 and CDR2: SGHAT, FQNNGV. This CDR3 spans 15 amino acids. The CDR3 nucleotides are TGTGCCAGCAGCTTAGGCGCAGGGTCCGACTATGGCTACACCTTC. Amino acids: CASSLGAGSDYGYTF. Full variable domain (rest looked up from reference TRBV11-2 and TRBJ1-2): EAGVAQSPRYKIIEKRQSVAFWCNPISGHATLYWYQQILGQGPKLLIQFQNNGVVDDSQLPKDRFSAERLKGVDSTLKIQPAKLEDSAVYLCASSLGAGSDYGYTFGSGTRLTVV.

The rearrangement links TRBV19 to TRBJ1-5, with D tentatively TRBD1 (6 bases). V shed 5 bases and J shed 2 bases, with 13 bases lying between them. The CDR3 has 15 amino acids. Germline loops: CDR1 LNHDA, CDR2 SQIVND (reference sequence). The CDR3 spells CASSLRQDRNQPQHF. The CDR3 DNA reads TGTGCCAGTAGTCTCCGACAGGATCGCAATCAGCCCCAGCATTTT.